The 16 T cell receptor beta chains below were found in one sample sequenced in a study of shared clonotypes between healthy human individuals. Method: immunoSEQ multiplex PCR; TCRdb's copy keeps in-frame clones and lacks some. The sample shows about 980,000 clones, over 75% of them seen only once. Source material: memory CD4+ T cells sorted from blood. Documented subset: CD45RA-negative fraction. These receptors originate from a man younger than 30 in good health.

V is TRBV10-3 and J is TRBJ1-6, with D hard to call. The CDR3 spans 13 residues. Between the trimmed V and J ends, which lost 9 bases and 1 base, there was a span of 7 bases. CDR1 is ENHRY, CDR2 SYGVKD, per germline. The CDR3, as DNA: TGTGCCATGCGGGATTCCTATAATTCACCCCTCCACTTT. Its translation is CAMRDSYNSPLHF.

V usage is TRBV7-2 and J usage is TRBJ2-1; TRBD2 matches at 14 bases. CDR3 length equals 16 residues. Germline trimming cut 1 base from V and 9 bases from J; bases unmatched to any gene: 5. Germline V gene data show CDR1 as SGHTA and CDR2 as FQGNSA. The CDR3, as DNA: TGTGCCAGCAGCTTAGAGAGACTAGCGGGAGGGGGTGAGCAGTTCTTC. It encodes CASSLERLAGGGEQFF.

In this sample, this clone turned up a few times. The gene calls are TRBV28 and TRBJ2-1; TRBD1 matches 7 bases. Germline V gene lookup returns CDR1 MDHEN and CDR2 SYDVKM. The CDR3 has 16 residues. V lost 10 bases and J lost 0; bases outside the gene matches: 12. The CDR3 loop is CATRGYQERSYNEQFF. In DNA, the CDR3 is TGTGCCACCAGGGGGTATCAGGAGCGCTCCTACAATGAGCAGTTCTTC. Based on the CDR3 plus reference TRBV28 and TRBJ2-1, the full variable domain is DVKVTQSSRYLVKRTGEKVFLECVQDMDHENMFWYRQDPGLGLRLIYFSYDVKMKEKGDIPEGYSVSREKKERFSLILESASTNQTSMYLCATRGYQERSYNEQFFGPGTRLTVL.

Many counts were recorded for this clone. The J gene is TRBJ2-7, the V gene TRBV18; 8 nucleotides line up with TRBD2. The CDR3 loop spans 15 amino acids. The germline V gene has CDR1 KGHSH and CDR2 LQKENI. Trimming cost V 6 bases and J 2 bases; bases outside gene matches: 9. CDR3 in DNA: TGTGCCAGCTCCCCCTCCGGAGCGGGAGCCTACGAGCAGTACTTC. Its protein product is CASSPSGAGAYEQYF.

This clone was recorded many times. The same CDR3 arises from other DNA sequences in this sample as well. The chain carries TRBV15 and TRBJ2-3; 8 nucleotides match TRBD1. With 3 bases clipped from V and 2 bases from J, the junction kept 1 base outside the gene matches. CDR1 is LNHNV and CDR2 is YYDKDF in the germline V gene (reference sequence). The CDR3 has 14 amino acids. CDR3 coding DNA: TGTGCCACCAGCAGGACAGGGGACACAGATACGCAGTATTTT. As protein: CATSRTGDTDTQYF.

The CDR3 DNA is TGTGCCAGTAGTATAGGCACTAGCGGGGCTGAGACCCAGTACTTC. This gives the protein CASSIGTSGAETQYF. The V and J genes are TRBV19 and TRBJ2-5, with 10 bases that match TRBD2. This CDR3 contains 15 residues. V was clipped by 1 base and J by 5 bases; unmatched bases: 4. The germline V gene encodes CDR1 LNHDA and CDR2 SQIVND (reference sequence).

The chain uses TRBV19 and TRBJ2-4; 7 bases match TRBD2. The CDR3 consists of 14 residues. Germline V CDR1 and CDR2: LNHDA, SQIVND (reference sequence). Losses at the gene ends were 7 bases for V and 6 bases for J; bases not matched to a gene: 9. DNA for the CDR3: TGTGCCAGTATGGAGTCTGGCGGGGGAAACATTCAGTACTTC. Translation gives CASMESGGGNIQYF.

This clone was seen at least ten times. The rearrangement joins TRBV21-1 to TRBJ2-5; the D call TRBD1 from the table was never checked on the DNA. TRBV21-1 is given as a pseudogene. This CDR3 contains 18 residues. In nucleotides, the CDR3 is TGTGCCAGCAGCAAGGACAGGGGGAAGGACGAAGATAGAGAGACCCAGTACTTC. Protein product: CASSKDRGKDEDRETQYF.

The CDR3: CASSKARGLAEPHEQYF. For the CDR3, the DNA is TGTGCCAGCAGCAAAGCGCGGGGACTAGCGGAGCCCCACGAGCAGTACTTC. The gene calls are TRBV21-1 and TRBJ2-7; TRBD2 is taken as the D call from the table, unchecked against the DNA. TRBV21-1 is a recognized pseudogene. This CDR3 has 17 amino acids.

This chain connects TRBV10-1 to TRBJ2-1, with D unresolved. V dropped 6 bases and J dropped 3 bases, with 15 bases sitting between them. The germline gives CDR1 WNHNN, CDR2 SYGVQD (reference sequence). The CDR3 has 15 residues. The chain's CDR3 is CASSLGPFLYNEQFF. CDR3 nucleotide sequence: TGCGCCAGCAGCTTAGGGCCCTTCCTCTACAATGAGCAGTTCTTC.

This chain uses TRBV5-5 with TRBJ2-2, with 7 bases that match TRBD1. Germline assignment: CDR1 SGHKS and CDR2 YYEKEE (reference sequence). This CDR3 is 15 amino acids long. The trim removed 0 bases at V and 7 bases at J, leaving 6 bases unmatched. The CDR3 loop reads CASSLARQGFGELFF. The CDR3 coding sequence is TGTGCCAGCAGCTTGGCGAGACAGGGTTTCGGGGAGCTGTTTTTT.

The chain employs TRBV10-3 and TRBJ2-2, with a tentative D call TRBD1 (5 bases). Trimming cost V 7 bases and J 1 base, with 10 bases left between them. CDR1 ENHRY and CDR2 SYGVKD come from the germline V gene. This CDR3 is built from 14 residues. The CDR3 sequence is CAITQGGNTGELFF. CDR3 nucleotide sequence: TGTGCCATCACTCAGGGTGGGAACACCGGGGAGCTGTTTTTT.

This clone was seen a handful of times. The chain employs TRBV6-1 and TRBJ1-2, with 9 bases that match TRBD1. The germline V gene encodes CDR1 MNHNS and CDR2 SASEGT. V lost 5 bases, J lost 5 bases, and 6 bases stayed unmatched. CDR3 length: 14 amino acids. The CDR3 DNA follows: TGTGCCAGCAGTCGGACAGGGGCGGGATATGGCTACACCTTC. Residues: CASSRTGAGYGYTF.

The CDR3 sequence is CASSRGGRAETQYF. CDR3 in DNA: TGTGCCAGCAGCCGCGGGGGGAGGGCAGAGACCCAGTACTTC. The chain has TRBV7-9 and TRBJ2-5, with TRBD2 matching 8 bases. CDR1 and CDR2 from the germline V gene are SEHNR and FQNEAQ (reference sequence). After removal of 5 bases from V and 4 bases from J, the junction contained 6 bases not matched to a gene. This CDR3 comprises 14 residues.

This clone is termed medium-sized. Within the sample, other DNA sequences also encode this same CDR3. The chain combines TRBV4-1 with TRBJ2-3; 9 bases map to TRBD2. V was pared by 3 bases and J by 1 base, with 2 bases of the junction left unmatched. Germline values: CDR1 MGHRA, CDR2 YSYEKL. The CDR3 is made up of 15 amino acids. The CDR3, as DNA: TGCGCCAGCAGCCAGGGACTAGCAGGCACAGATACGCAGTATTTT. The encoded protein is CASSQGLAGTDTQYF.

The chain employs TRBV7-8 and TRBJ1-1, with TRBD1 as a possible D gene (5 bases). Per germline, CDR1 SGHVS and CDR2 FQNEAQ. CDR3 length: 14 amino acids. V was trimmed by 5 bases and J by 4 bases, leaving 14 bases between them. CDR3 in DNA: TGTGCCAGCAGCGGCCAGGGCGGGACCACTGAAGCTTTCTTT. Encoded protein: CASSGQGGTTEAFF.